This T cell receptor (beta chain) is from a study of radiation and T cells in renal cell carcinoma. Method: immunoSEQ multiplex PCR; TCRdb's copy keeps in-frame clones and lacks some. The sample carries about 150,000 clones, about 88% recorded once. Trimming stripped 7 bases from V and 8 bases from J, with 11 bases between. The CDR3 consists of 11 residues. The time point here: baseline pretreatment blood. The sample's treatment: 15 Gy SBRT to primary tumor, nephrectomy 4 weeks later. This sequence joins TRBV23-1 and TRBJ1-2; D is undetermined. TRBV23-1 is marked as an open reading frame, function uncertain. This material consisted of blood, taken from a patient whose treatment included radiotherapy and nephrectomy. The clonotype comes from a woman aged 65 to 85 with renal cell carcinoma. Written as DNA, the CDR3 is TGCGCCAGCACCTCGACCCAGGGCTACACCTTC. Encoded protein: CASTSTQGYTF.